The rows below give T cell receptor beta chains drawn from one sample of a study of Graves' ophthalmopathy and Graves' hyperthyroidism. TCRdb re-analysed the multiplex PCR reads in MiXCR, keeping a single row per CDR3 protein. The sample has under 200,000 distinct CDR3 sequences, less than 45% seen once. The source material was peripheral blood. The receptors originated from a woman in her forties with Graves' ophthalmopathy. Both conserved end residues are part of each CDR3. A D gene is named only where the DNA matches it firmly. A clone size is listed for some rows: how often the clone was seen (once, few, many), or a class if it is expanded.

TRBJ2-5	NA	TRBV2	NA	TGTGCCAGCAACCTCCGGGACGACCAAGAGACCCAGTACTTC	CASNLRDDQETQYF
TRBJ1-2	NA	TRBV20-1	NA	TGCAGTGTCACACGGTCGGACTATGGCTACACCTTC	CSVTRSDYGYTF
TRBJ2-5	NA	TRBV7-2	NA	TGTGCCAGCAGATTTTCGGGGCAGGGGCGAGAGACCCAGTACTTC	CASRFSGQGRETQYF
TRBJ1-6	many	TRBV25-1	NA	TGTGCCAGCAGTGGCGACAGGACTGTCTCACCCCTCCACTTT	CASSGDRTVSPLHF
TRBJ2-4	NA	TRBV12-3/TRBV12-4	TRBD1	TGTGCCAGCAGTTTCCAGGGGGCGGCCAAAAACATTCAGTACTTC	CASSFQGAAKNIQYF
TRBJ2-5	NA	TRBV28	NA	TGTGCCAGCAGTTTCGCCGGAAAGGGGACCCAGTACTTC	CASSFAGKGTQYF
TRBJ1-5	NA	TRBV19	TRBD1	TGTGCCAGTAGTATCCAGGGGGCGAGGGATCAGCCCCAGCATTTT	CASSIQGARDQPQHF
TRBJ1-1	many	TRBV13	TRBD1	TGTGCCAGCAGCTTACGCCGGGACAGGGTTGGCGCTGAAGCTTTCTTT	CASSLRRDRVGAEAFF
TRBJ2-7	NA	TRBV24-1	NA	TGTGCCACCAGTGGCGGACCCTCCTACGAGCAGTACTTC	CATSGGPSYEQYF
TRBJ1-2	NA	TRBV6-1	NA	TGTGCCAGCAGTGAACAGGGAGTAGGGGCTAACTATGGCTACACCTTC	CASSEQGVGANYGYTF
TRBJ2-2	NA	TRBV6-5	TRBD1	TGTGCCAGCAGTAACCGACAGGGATATACCGGGGAGCTGTTTTTT	CASSNRQGYTGELFF
TRBJ2-7	NA	TRBV26	NA	TGTGCCAGCAGCGACAGTACTTCCTACGAGCAGTACTTC	CASSDSTSYEQYF
TRBJ1-2	many	TRBV12-3/TRBV12-4	NA	TGTGCCAGCGGGAACGACTTTGACTATGGCTACACCTTC	CASGNDFDYGYTF
TRBJ1-5	many	TRBV9	NA	TGTGCCAGCAGCGTAGACGACAGTAGGGGTTGGCCCCAGCATTTT	CASSVDDSRGWPQHF
TRBJ1-5	many	TRBV20-1	NA	TGCAGTGCTAGAGATTTGCAAAGTCAGCCCCAGCATTTT	CSARDLQSQPQHF
TRBJ2-6	many	TRBV7-2	NA	TGTGCCAGCAGCTTCGACGACTCTGGGGCCAACGTCCTGACTTTC	CASSFDDSGANVLTF
TRBJ1-3	NA	TRBV6-1	TRBD1	TGTGCCAGCAGTGTGGGAAGACAGGGGGCCGGAAACACCATATATTTT	CASSVGRQGAGNTIYF
TRBJ2-5	few	TRBV6-1	NA	TGTGCCAGCGGACCCAGGAGGGGATTAGAAGAGACCCAGTACTTC	CASGPRRGLEETQYF